The text below deals with one T cell receptor beta chain. What it binds is not known. Assay: immunoSEQ multiplex PCR; the TCRdb copy retains only in-frame clones and omits some. The data hold 2 million to 2.5 million clones, with 85% to 95% observed a single time. These data are taken from a study of shared clonotypes between healthy human individuals. Overall study context: CD8 memory received one plate per donor, CD8 naive two, CD4 memory three and CD4 naive three.

Study-level points and caveats: Clonotype sharing among donors was thought likely to change with sequencing depth. Across subsets, estimated richness was generally greater for naive than for memory populations.

This TCR was sampled from a man aged 18 to 30 in good health. Some clones in this sample may be carry-over from other donors' samples. The sequenced material came from naive CD4+ T cells from PBMCs. Subset specified: CD45RA+ positively selected.

The CDR3: CASTDIRGSGNTIYF. The DNA of the CDR3 is TGTGCCAGTACCGATATCCGGGGGTCTGGAAACACCATATATTTT. The chain combines TRBV19 with TRBJ1-3; TRBD1 might be the D (5 bases). Looked up from germline, CDR1 is LNHDA and CDR2 is SQIVND (reference sequence). CDR3 size: 15 residues. Trimming stripped 7 bases from V and 1 base from J, with 14 bases between.